A single sample gave rise to the 2 T cell receptor beta chains below, sequenced in a study of CD8+ T cells in alopecia areata. The treatment: oral pan-JAK inhibitor, 5-10 mg twice daily. cDNA serving as the sequencing template came from extracted, reverse transcribed RNA. Some clones are missing from TCRdb's copy, which holds only in-frame ones; the method was immunoSEQ multiplex PCR. This table holds around 140,000 clones, about 59% found once. The sample here was CD8+ T cells sorted from blood, taken at week 4, from a patient treated with tofacitinib. The receptor set was obtained from a human donor with alopecia areata.

This clone was picked up many times. The V and J genes are TRBV27 and TRBJ2-3; 12 nucleotides match TRBD2. The trim removed 6 bases at V and 7 bases at J, leaving 11 bases unmatched. This CDR3 is built from 16 residues. Germline lookup yields CDR1 MNHEY and CDR2 SMNVEV (reference sequence). DNA for the CDR3: TGTGCCAGCAGCCGCGTCCTAGCGGGGGGGATGTATACGCAGTATTTT. This encodes CASSRVLAGGMYTQYF.

The V and J genes are TRBV5-6 and TRBJ2-7, with 8 bases matching TRBD1. The CDR3 extends over 14 amino acids. V trimming: 3 bases; J trimming: 5 bases; junction bases outside the gene matches: 7. Germline-derived CDR1 and CDR2 are SGHDT and YYEEEE. This CDR3 reads CASSSTGVKHEQYF. In nucleotides, the CDR3 is TGTGCCAGCAGCTCGACAGGGGTTAAACACGAGCAGTACTTC.